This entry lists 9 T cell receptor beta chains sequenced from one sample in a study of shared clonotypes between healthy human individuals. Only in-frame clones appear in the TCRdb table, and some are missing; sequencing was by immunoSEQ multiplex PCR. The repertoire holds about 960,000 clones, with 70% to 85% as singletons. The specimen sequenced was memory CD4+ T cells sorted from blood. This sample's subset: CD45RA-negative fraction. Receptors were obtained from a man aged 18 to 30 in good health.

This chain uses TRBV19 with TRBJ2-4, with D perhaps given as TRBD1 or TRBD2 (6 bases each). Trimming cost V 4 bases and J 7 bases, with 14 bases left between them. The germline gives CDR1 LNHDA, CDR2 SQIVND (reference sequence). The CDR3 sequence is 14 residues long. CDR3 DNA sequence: TGTGCCAGTAGTACACAGGGAGGATTGAACATTCAGTACTTC. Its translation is CASSTQGGLNIQYF.

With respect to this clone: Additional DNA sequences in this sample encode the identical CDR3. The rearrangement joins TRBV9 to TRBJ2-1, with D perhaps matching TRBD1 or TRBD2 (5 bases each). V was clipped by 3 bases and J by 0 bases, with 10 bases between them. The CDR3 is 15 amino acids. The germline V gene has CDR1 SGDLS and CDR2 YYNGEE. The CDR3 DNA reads TGTGCCAGCAGCGCATCAGGGAGCTCCTACAATGAGCAGTTCTTC. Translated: CASSASGSSYNEQFF.

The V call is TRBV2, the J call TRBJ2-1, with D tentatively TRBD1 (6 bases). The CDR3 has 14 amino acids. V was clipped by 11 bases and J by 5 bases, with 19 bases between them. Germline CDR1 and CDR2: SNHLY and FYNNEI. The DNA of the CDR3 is TGTGCCTCCCGAGTGGGGGCTACGGACAATGAGCAGTTCTTC. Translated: CASRVGATDNEQFF.

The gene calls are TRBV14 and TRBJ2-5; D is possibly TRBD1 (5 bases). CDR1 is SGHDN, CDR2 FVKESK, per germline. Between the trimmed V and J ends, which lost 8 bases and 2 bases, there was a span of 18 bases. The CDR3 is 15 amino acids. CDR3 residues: CASAPRWGPQETQYF. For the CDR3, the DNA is TGTGCCAGCGCCCCAAGGTGGGGCCCGCAAGAGACCCAGTACTTC.

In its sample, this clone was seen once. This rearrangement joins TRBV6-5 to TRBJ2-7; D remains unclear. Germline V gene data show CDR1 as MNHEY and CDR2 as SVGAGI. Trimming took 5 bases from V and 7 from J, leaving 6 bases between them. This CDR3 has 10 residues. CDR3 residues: CASSAVEQYF. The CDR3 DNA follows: TGTGCCAGCAGTGCGGTGGAGCAGTACTTC.

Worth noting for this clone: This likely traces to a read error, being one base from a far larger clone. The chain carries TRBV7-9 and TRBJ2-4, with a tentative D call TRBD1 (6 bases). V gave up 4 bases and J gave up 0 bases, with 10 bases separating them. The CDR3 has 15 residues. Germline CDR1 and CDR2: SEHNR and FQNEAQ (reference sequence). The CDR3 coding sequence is TGTGCCAGCAGCTCCCGAGGGGGAGCCAAAAACATTCAGTACTTC. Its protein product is CASSSRGGAKNIQYF. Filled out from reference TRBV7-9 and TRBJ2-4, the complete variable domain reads DTGVSQNPRHKITKRGQNVTFRCDPISEHNRLYWYRQTLGQGPEFLTYFQNEAQLEKSRLLSDRFSAERPKGSFSTLEIQRTEQGDSAMYLCASSSRGGAKNIQYFGAGTRLSVL.

CDR3 loop: CASRLLAGTSYEQYF. DNA of the CDR3: TGCGCCAGCAGACTACTAGCGGGGACCTCCTACGAGCAGTACTTC. The chain is built from TRBV5-1 and TRBJ2-7; 10 bases agree with TRBD2. The CDR3 covers 15 residues. CDR1 SGHRS and CDR2 YFSETQ come from the germline V gene. V was pared by 5 bases and J by 0 bases, with 5 bases of the junction left unmatched.

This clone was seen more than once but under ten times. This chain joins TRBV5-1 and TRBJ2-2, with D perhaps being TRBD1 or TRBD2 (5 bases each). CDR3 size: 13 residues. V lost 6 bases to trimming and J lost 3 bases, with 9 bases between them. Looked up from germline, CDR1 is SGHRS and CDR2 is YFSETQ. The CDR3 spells CASMRGDTGELFF. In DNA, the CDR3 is TGCGCCAGCATGAGGGGAGACACCGGGGAGCTGTTTTTT.

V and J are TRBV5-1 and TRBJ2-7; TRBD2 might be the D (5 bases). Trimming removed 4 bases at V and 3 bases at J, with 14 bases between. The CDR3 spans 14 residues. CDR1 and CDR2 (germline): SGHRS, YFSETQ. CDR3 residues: CASSPSSGNYEQYF. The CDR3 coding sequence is TGCGCCAGCAGCCCCTCGTCGGGGAACTACGAGCAGTACTTC.